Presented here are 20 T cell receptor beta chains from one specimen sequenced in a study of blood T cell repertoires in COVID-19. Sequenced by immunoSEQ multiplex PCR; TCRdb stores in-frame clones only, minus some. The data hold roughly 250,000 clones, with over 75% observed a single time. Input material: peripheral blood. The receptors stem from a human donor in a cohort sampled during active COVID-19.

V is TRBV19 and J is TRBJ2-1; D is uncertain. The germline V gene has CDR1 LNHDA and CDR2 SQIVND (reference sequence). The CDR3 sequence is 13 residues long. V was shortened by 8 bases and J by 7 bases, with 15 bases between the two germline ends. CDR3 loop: CASGLFVSNEQFF. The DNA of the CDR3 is TGTGCCAGTGGGCTTTTCGTATCGAATGAGCAGTTCTTC. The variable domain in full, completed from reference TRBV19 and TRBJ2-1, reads DGGITQSPKYLFRKEGQNVTLSCEQNLNHDAMYWYRQDPGQGLRLIYYSQIVNDFQKGDIAEGYSVSREKKESFPLTVTSAQKNPTAFYLCASGLFVSNEQFFGPGTRLTVL.

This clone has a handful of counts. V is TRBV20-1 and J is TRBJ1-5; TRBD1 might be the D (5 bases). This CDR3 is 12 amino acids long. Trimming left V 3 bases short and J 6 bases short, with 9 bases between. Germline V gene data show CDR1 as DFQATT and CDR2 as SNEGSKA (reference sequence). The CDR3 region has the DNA TGCAGTGCTAGTCGGGGGGGTCAGCCCCAGCATTTT. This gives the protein CSASRGGQPQHF.

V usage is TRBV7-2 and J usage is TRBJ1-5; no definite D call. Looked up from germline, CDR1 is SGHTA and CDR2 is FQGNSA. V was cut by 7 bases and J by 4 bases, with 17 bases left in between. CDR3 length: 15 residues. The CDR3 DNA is TGTGCCAGCACCTCGGACGGGAGAAGAAATCAGCCCCAGCATTTT. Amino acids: CASTSDGRRNQPQHF.

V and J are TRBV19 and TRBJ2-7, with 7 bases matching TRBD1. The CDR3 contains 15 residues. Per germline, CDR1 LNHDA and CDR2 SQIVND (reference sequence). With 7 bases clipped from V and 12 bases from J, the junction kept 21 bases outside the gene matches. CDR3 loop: CASTPSGQKGFVLYF. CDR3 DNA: TGTGCCAGTACCCCCTCGGGACAGAAAGGGTTCGTGTTGTACTTC. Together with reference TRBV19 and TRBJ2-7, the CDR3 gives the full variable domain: DGGITQSPKYLFRKEGQNVTLSCEQNLNHDAMYWYRQDPGQGLRLIYYSQIVNDFQKGDIAEGYSVSREKKESFPLTVTSAQKNPTAFYLCASTPSGQKGFVLYFGPGTRLTVT.

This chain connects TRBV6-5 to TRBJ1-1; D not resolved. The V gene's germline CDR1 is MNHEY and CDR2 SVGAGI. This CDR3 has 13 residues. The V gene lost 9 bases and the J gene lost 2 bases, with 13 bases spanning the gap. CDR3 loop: CASARGRNTEAFF. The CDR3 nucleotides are TGTGCCAGTGCGAGAGGTAGAAACACTGAAGCTTTCTTT.

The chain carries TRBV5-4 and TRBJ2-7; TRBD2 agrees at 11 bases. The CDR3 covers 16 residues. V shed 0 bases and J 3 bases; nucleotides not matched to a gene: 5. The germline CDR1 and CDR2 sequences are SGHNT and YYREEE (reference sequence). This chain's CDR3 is CASSLGTSGPVYEQYF. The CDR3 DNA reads TGTGCCAGCAGCTTGGGGACTAGCGGGCCAGTCTACGAGCAGTACTTC.

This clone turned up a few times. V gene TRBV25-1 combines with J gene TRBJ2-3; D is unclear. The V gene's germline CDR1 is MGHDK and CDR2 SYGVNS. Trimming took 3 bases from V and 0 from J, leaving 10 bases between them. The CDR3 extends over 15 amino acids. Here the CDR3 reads CASSDASRSTDTQYF. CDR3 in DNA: TGTGCCAGCAGTGACGCCTCCAGAAGCACAGATACGCAGTATTTT.

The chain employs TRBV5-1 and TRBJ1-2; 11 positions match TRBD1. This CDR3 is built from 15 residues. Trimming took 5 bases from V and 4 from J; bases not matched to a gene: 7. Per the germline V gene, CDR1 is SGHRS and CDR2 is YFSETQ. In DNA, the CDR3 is TGCGCCAGCAGTACGGGACAGGGGGTAGCCTATGGCTACACCTTC. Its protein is CASSTGQGVAYGYTF.

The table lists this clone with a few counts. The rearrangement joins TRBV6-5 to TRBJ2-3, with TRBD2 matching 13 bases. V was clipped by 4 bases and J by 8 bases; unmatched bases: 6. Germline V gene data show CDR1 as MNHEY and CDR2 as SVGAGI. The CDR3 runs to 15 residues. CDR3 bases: TGTGCCAGCAGTTCGCCCGGGACTAGCGGGGTTACGCAGTATTTT. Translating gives CASSSPGTSGVTQYF.

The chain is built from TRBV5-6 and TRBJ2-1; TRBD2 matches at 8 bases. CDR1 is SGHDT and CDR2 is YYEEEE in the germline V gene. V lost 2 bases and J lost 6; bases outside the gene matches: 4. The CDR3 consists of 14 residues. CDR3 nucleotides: TGTGCCAGCAGCTTAAGGACTAGCCTCAATGAGCAGTTCTTC. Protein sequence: CASSLRTSLNEQFF.

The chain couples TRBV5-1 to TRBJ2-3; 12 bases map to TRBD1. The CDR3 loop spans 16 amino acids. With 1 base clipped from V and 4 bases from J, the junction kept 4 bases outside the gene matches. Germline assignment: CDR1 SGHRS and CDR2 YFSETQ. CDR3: CASSLLGQGASDTQYF. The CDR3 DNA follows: TGCGCCAGCAGCTTGCTGGGACAGGGGGCTTCAGATACGCAGTATTTT.

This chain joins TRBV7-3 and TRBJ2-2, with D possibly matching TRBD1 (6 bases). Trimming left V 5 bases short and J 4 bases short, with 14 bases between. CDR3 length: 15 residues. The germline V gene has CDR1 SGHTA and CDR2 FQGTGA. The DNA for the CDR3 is TGTGCCAGCAGCCTAAACAGGGATGGCACCGGGGAGCTGTTTTTT. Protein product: CASSLNRDGTGELFF.

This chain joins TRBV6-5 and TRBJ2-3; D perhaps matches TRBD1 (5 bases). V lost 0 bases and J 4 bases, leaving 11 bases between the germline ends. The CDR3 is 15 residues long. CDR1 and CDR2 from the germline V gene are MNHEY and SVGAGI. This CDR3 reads CASSYSTTGADTQYF. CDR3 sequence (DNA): TGTGCCAGCAGTTACTCTACAACAGGAGCAGATACGCAGTATTTT.

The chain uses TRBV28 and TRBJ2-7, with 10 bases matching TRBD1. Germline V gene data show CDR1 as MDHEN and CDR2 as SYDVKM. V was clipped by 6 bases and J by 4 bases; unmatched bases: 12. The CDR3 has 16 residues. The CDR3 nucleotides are TGTGCCAGCAGCCACGTACGCGGGACAGGGGCTTACGAGCAGTACTTC. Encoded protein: CASSHVRGTGAYEQYF.

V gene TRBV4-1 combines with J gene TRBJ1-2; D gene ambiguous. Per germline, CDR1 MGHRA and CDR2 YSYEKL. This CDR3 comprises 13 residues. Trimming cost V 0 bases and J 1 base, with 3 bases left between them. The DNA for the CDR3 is TGCGCCAGCAGCCAAGATATTAACTATGGCTACACCTTC. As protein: CASSQDINYGYTF.

The CDR3 region has the DNA TGTGCCAGCAGTGAGACTAATGGGGAGACCCAGTACTTC. Translating gives CASSETNGETQYF. J is TRBJ2-5 and V is TRBV6-1; perhaps TRBD2 as D (5 bases). The germline V gene encodes CDR1 MNHNS and CDR2 SASEGT. V lost 3 bases to trimming and J lost 5 bases, with 10 bases between them. The CDR3 has 13 residues.

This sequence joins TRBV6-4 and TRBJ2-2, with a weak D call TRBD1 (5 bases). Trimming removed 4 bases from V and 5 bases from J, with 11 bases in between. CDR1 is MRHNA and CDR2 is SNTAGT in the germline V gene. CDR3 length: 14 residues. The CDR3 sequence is CASSVGRATGELFF. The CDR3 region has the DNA TGTGCCAGCAGTGTTGGCAGGGCGACCGGGGAGCTGTTTTTT.

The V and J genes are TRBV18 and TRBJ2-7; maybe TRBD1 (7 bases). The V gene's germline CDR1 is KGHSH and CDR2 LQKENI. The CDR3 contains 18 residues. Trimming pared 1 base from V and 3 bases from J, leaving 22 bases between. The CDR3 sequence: CASSPRVARQGGFYEQYF. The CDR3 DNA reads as TGTGCCAGCTCACCACGGGTTGCCCGACAGGGAGGTTTCTACGAGCAGTACTTC. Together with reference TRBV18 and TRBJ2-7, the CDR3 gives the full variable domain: NAGVMQNPRHLVRRRGQEARLRCSPMKGHSHVYWYRQLPEEGLKFMVYLQKENIIDESGMPKERFSAEFPKEGPSILRIQQVVRGDSAAYFCASSPRVARQGGFYEQYFGPGTRLTVT.

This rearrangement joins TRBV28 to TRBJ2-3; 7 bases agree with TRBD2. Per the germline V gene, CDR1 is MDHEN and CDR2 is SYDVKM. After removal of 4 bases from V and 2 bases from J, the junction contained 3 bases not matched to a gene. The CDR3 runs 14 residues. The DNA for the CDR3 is TGTGCCAGCAGTTCTGGGACTATCACAGATACGCAGTATTTT. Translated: CASSSGTITDTQYF.

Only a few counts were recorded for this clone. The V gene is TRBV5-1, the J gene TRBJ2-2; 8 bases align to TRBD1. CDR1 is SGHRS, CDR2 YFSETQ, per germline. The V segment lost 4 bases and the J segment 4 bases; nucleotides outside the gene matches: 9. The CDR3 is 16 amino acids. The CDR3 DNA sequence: TGCGCCAGCAGCCCCCTGACAGGGGTTGGCACCGGGGAGCTGTTTTTT. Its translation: CASSPLTGVGTGELFF.